What follows are 21 T cell receptor beta chains derived from one specimen sequenced in a study of blood T cell repertoires in COVID-19 (dated by TCRdb to between 2020 and 2021). The library was produced with the immunoSEQ multiplex PCR assay. What TCRdb holds here is the immuneACCESS table cut down to in-frame rearrangements. Part of the clones is not present; checked against another copy, under half of the missing clones reflect an unresolved V gene, and the others are unexplained. This sample has about 61,000 clones in its table, and more than 60% of those were observed once. Approximately 6% of the sample goes to the ten largest clones. The sequencing input was peripheral blood. These receptors were collected from a woman in her 70s with acute or convalescent COVID-19.

This chain uses TRBV3-1 (or the pseudogene TRBV3-2) with TRBJ1-3; 7 nucleotides match TRBD1. V lost 6 bases and J lost 7; bases outside the gene matches: 6. CDR3 length: 13 residues. Per germline, CDR1 LGHDT and CDR2 YNNKEL (reference sequence). CDR3 loop: CASSPGGRNTIYF. CDR3 DNA sequence: TGTGCCAGCAGTCCAGGGGGGCGGAACACCATATATTTT.

The gene calls are TRBV28 and TRBJ1-1; TRBD1 matches at 11 bases. This CDR3 is built from 14 residues. Germline values: CDR1 MDHEN, CDR2 SYDVKM. V lost 4 bases to trimming and J lost 4 bases; unmatched junction nucleotides: 2. CDR3 nucleotides: TGTGCCAGCAGTTGGACAGGGGGCCTCACTGAAGCTTTCTTT. Its protein is CASSWTGGLTEAFF.

V is TRBV7-9 and J is TRBJ2-3; 11 bases fit TRBD2. V was pared by 8 bases and J by 4 bases, with 5 bases of the junction left unmatched. Germline CDR1 reads SEHNR; CDR2 reads FQNEAQ (reference sequence). The CDR3 loop spans 14 amino acids. This CDR3 reads CASGLSGGADTQYF. CDR3 bases: TGTGCCAGCGGACTTAGCGGGGGGGCAGATACGCAGTATTTT.

This clone showed up just a few times. This rearrangement joins TRBV6-4 to TRBJ2-1; TRBD1 agrees at 7 bases. V was clipped by 6 bases and J by 8 bases; unmatched bases: 13. From germline, CDR1 is MRHNA and CDR2 SNTAGT. The length of the CDR3 is 15 residues. CDR3 sequence reads: CASSIQGVQGYEQFF. DNA for the CDR3: TGTGCCAGCAGCATCCAGGGGGTCCAAGGCTATGAGCAGTTCTTC.

The chain carries TRBV6-5 and TRBJ2-5, with D perhaps TRBD2 (5 bases). Trimming took 6 bases from V and 13 from J, leaving 24 bases between them. The CDR3 runs 14 residues. Germline lookup yields CDR1 MNHEY and CDR2 SVGAGI. CDR3 amino acids: CASRPNSKAHRGYF. CDR3 nucleotide sequence: TGTGCCAGCAGACCCAACAGTAAGGCCCACCGGGGGTACTTC.

This clone appeared once. The chain links TRBV9 to TRBJ2-7; the match to TRBD2 covers 10 bases. V shed 4 bases, J shed 2 bases, and the junction held 6 bases outside the gene matches. This CDR3 has 15 residues. Germline V CDR1 and CDR2: SGDLS, YYNGEE. DNA for the CDR3: TGTGCCAGCAGCCACGGACTAGCGGAACCCTACGAGCAGTACTTC. It is translated as CASSHGLAEPYEQYF. Full variable domain (outside the CDR3, taken from reference TRBV9 and TRBJ2-7): DSGVTQTPKHLITATGQRVTLRCSPRSGDLSVYWYQQSLDQGLQFLIQYYNGEERAKGNILERFSAQQFPDLHSELNLSSLELGDSALYFCASSHGLAEPYEQYFGPGTRLTVT.

The V call is TRBV10-3, the J call TRBJ1-2, with TRBD1 as a possible D gene (5 bases). CDR3 length: 14 residues. Per the germline V gene, CDR1 is ENHRY and CDR2 is SYGVKD. Trimming cost V 10 bases and J 0 bases, with 15 bases left between them. In DNA, the CDR3 is TGTGCCACGGCGGTTCGGGGGGCTAACTATGGCTACACCTTC. It is translated as CATAVRGANYGYTF.

This sequence joins TRBV2 and TRBJ2-7; 11 bases agree with TRBD2. The V segment lost 5 bases and the J segment 7 bases; nucleotides outside the gene matches: 13. Per the germline V gene, CDR1 is SNHLY and CDR2 is FYNNEI. The CDR3 extends over 16 amino acids. The CDR3: CASSPGLAEAKMEQYF. The DNA of the CDR3 is TGTGCCAGCAGTCCGGGACTAGCGGAGGCCAAAATGGAGCAGTACTTC.

This sequence joins TRBV28 and TRBJ2-7; D perhaps matches TRBD1 (5 bases). V lost 10 bases, J lost 6 bases, and 19 bases lay in between. CDR3 length equals 13 residues. Germline CDR1 and CDR2: MDHEN and SYDVKM. The CDR3 nucleotides read TGTGCCATCCAGGGCATTCCCGCCAGCGAGCAGTACTTC. Translated: CAIQGIPASEQYF.

This clone was recorded a few times. CDR3 sequence reads: CASSFLDDAYNEQFF. As DNA, the CDR3 is TGTGCCAGCAGCTTTCTAGACGATGCTTACAATGAGCAGTTCTTC. The J gene is TRBJ2-1, the V gene TRBV9; D not certain. The CDR3 has 15 residues. V lost 4 bases and J lost 4, with 15 bases in between. Per the germline V gene, CDR1 is SGDLS and CDR2 is YYNGEE. The variable domain in full, completed from reference TRBV9 and TRBJ2-1, reads DSGVTQTPKHLITATGQRVTLRCSPRSGDLSVYWYQQSLDQGLQFLIQYYNGEERAKGNILERFSAQQFPDLHSELNLSSLELGDSALYFCASSFLDDAYNEQFFGPGTRLTVL.

The chain links TRBV5-5 to TRBJ2-5; 10 nucleotides line up with TRBD2. J was trimmed by 5 bases and V by 4 bases; bases with no gene match: 5. The CDR3 has 14 amino acids. CDR1 SGHKS and CDR2 YYEKEE come from the germline V gene (reference sequence). CDR3 in DNA: TGTGCCAGCAGCCTGGCGGGACTAGCGGAGACCCAGTACTTC. Its protein is CASSLAGLAETQYF.

This chain joins TRBV21-1 and TRBJ2-5; the D segment call TRBD2 is taken from the table without a DNA check. TRBV21-1 is assigned pseudogene status. The CDR3 runs to 13 residues. The CDR3 here is CASNSLGQETQYF. The DNA of the CDR3 is TGTGCCAGCAACTCCCTCGGCCAAGAGACCCAGTACTTC.

The gene calls are TRBV7-9 and TRBJ1-1; the D is unclear. V dropped 4 bases and J dropped 5 bases, with 8 bases sitting between them. This CDR3 comprises 12 residues. Per germline, CDR1 SEHNR and CDR2 FQNEAQ (reference sequence). CDR3 amino acids: CASSYSNTEAFF. As DNA, the CDR3 is TGTGCCAGCAGCTACAGCAATACTGAAGCTTTCTTT.

The rearrangement links TRBV18 to TRBJ2-5; 9 bases fit TRBD1. Looked up from germline, CDR1 is KGHSH and CDR2 is LQKENI. This CDR3 is 17 amino acids long. The V segment lost 4 bases and the J segment 5 bases; nucleotides outside the gene matches: 14. CDR3 nucleotides: TGTGCCAGCTCACTGAAACAGGGGGCTAGTCCCCGGGAGACCCAGTACTTC. Amino acid sequence: CASSLKQGASPRETQYF.

The V and J genes are TRBV2 and TRBJ2-7, with TRBD2 as a possible D gene (5 bases). CDR3 length: 15 residues. Germline V gene sequence: CDR1 SNHLY, CDR2 FYNNEI. V was cut by 3 bases and J by 6 bases, with 18 bases left in between. CDR3 sequence reads: CASSDWPAGGFEQYF. DNA for the CDR3: TGTGCCAGCAGTGATTGGCCCGCGGGCGGGTTCGAGCAGTACTTC.

This clone was recorded a few times. The J gene is TRBJ1-1, the V gene TRBV19; possibly TRBD1 for D (5 bases). V was clipped by 3 bases and J by 1 base, with 15 bases between them. The CDR3 sequence is 16 residues long. The V gene's germline CDR1 is LNHDA and CDR2 SQIVND (reference sequence). The CDR3, as DNA: TGTGCCAGTAGTATTAGTAACAGGCGGGAGAACACTGAAGCTTTCTTT. Translating gives CASSISNRRENTEAFF.

This sequence joins TRBV20-1 and TRBJ1-3; tentative D call: TRBD1 (6 bases). This CDR3 has 11 residues. In germline, CDR1 is DFQATT, CDR2 SNEGSKA (reference sequence). The V end was cut by 4 bases, the J end by 7 bases, with 8 bases between. The CDR3 coding sequence is TGCAGTGCTACAGGGGTTAACACCATATATTTT. Its protein product is CSATGVNTIYF.

The gene calls are TRBV2 and TRBJ1-5; 9 nucleotides agree with TRBD1. The CDR3 extends over 14 amino acids. Germline lookup yields CDR1 SNHLY and CDR2 FYNNEI. J was trimmed by 7 bases and V by 6 bases; bases with no gene match: 7. In DNA, the CDR3 is TGTGCCAGCAGAGAAACAGGGGGCGGGCAGCCCCAGCATTTT. This sequence encodes CASRETGGGQPQHF.

The chain uses TRBV5-1 and TRBJ2-1; TRBD2 matches at 8 bases. V shed 4 bases and J 0 bases; nucleotides not matched to a gene: 9. There are 17 residues in the CDR3. Germline V CDR1 and CDR2: SGHRS, YFSETQ. The CDR3 DNA sequence: TGCGCCAGCAGCCTCACCGGCGGGGGGAGCTCCTACAATGAGCAGTTCTTC. Translating gives CASSLTGGGSSYNEQFF.

The V call is TRBV7-9, the J call TRBJ1-1, with TRBD1 matching over 12 bases. The CDR3 is 15 residues long. V lost 6 bases, J lost 8 bases, and 10 bases stayed unmatched. Germline V gene sequence: CDR1 SEHNR, CDR2 FQNEAQ (reference sequence). Written as DNA, the CDR3 is TGTGCCAGCAGGCTACCGCCGGGACAGGGGGCGGAAGCTTTCTTT. It specifies CASRLPPGQGAEAFF.

V usage is TRBV19 and J usage is TRBJ2-6; TRBD2 matches at 7 bases. V gave up 8 bases and J gave up 1 base; unmatched junction bases: 2. There are 14 residues in the CDR3. The germline V gene has CDR1 LNHDA and CDR2 SQIVND (reference sequence). In DNA, the CDR3 is TGTGCCAGTGGGGGAGGGTCTGGGGCCAACGTCCTGACTTTC. It yields the protein CASGGGSGANVLTF.